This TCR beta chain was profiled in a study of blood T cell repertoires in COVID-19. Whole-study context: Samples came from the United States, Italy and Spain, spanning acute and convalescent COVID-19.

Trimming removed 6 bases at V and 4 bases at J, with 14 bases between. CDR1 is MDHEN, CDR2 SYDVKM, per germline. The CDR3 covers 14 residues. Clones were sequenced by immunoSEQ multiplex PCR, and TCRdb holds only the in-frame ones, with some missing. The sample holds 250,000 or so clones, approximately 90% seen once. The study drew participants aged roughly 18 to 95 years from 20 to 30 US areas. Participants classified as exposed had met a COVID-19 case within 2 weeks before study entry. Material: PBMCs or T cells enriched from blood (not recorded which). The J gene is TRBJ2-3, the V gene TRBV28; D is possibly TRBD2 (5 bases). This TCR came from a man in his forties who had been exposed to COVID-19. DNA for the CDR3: TGTGCCAGCAGCGAACCCCCCGGGGCAGATACGCAGTATTTT. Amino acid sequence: CASSEPPGADTQYF.